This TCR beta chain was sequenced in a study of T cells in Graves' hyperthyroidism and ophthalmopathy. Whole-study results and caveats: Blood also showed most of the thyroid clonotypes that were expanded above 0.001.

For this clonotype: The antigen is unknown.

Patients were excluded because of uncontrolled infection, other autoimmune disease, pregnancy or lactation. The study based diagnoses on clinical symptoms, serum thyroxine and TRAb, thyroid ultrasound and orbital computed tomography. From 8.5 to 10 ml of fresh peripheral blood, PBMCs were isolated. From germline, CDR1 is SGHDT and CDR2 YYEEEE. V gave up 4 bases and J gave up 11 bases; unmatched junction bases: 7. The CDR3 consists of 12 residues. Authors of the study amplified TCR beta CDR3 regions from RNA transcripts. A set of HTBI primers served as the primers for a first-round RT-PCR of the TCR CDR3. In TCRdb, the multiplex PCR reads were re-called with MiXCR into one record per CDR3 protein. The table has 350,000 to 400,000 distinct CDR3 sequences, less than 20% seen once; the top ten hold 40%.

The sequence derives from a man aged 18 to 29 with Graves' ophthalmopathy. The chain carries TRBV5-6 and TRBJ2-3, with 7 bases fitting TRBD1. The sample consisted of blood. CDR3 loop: CASSTDRIVQYF. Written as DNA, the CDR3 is TGTGCCAGCAGCACGGACAGGATTGTGCAGTATTTT.